These T cell receptor beta chains were read from a single sample in a study of blood T cell dynamics during melanoma immunotherapy. Method: immunoSEQ multiplex PCR; TCRdb's copy keeps in-frame clones and lacks some. The sample contains around 20,000 clones, about nine tenths of which appear only once. The sample was blood, taken from a patient treated with checkpoint blockade. Receptor source: a human donor with melanoma. Both conserved end residues are part of each CDR3. Fields, in order: V gene, D gene, J gene, clone size, CDR3 DNA, CDR3 protein. The D gene is left open where the match is weak. Size is omitted from some rows. Given values are once, few, many or a class for expanded clones.

TRBV7-6	TRBD2	TRBJ2-7	NA	TGTGCCAGCAGCTTAGGGGGAGGGACTAGCGGTTACTACGAGCAGTACTTC	CASSLGGGTSGYYEQYF
TRBV10-2	NA	TRBJ1-2	NA	TGCGCCAGCAGTGAGTCCTATGGCTACACCTTC	CASSESYGYTF
TRBV5-1	TRBD2	TRBJ2-3	NA	TGCGCCAGCAGCTTGTTTGCCCAGCGGGGACGCACAGATACGCAGTATTTT	CASSLFAQRGRTDTQYF
TRBV5-8	NA	TRBJ2-2	NA	TGTGCCAGCAGCTTGGTCACTGGGTTTACCGGGGAGCTGTTTTTT	CASSLVTGFTGELFF
TRBV11-2	TRBD2	TRBJ2-1	NA	TGTGCCAGCAGCCAATCATCGACTAGCGGGGCTCGGGAGCAGTTCTTC	CASSQSSTSGAREQFF
TRBV28	NA	TRBJ1-2	NA	TGTGCCAGCAGTTTATCAGGGGTCCGTGGGAAGGGCTACACCTTC	CASSLSGVRGKGYTF
TRBV5-4	NA	TRBJ1-1	few	TGTGCCAGCAGCTCCGAGAGGCAGGAACTCTTGGGGACTGAAGCTTTCTTT	CASSSERQELLGTEAFF
TRBV5-6	NA	TRBJ2-3	NA	TGTGCCAGCAGCCTTTTTAGCGACCTGTCGCAGTATTTT	CASSLFSDLSQYF
TRBV6-5	NA	TRBJ1-2	NA	TGTGCCAGCAGTTACTCGACAGACAACTATGGCTACACCTTC	CASSYSTDNYGYTF
TRBV11-1	NA	TRBJ2-4	NA	TGTGCCAGCAGCTTTAAGGGTCCTCCCCAAGCCAAAAACATTCAGTACTTC	CASSFKGPPQAKNIQYF
TRBV5-3	NA	TRBJ1-1	NA	TGTGCCAGAAGCTTCCGACAGGTGAAAACTGAAGCTTTCTTT	CARSFRQVKTEAFF
TRBV28	NA	TRBJ2-5	NA	TGTGCCAGCAACCCAAACAGGGGGGGGCAAGAGACCCAGTACTTC	CASNPNRGGQETQYF
TRBV4-1	NA	TRBJ1-6	NA	TGCGCCAGCAGCCAACAGCGGGGGAAAGGTCTGGTCCAACCCCTCCACTTT	CASSQQRGKGLVQPLHF
TRBV4-2	NA	TRBJ2-7	NA	TGTGCCAGCAGCCAAGCGGGTACCTACGAGCAGTACTTC	CASSQAGTYEQYF
TRBV7-9	TRBD1	TRBJ1-1	NA	TGTGCCAGCGGGGACAGGGGGAACACTGAAGCTTTCTTT	CASGDRGNTEAFF
TRBV27	NA	TRBJ1-1	NA	TGTGCCAGTTTGGGGCTGACAGGCCGCATGAACACTGAAGCTTTCTTT	CASLGLTGRMNTEAFF
TRBV28	NA	TRBJ1-2	NA	TGTGCCAGCAGTCGACCGGCCCTGTATGGCTACACCTTC	CASSRPALYGYTF
TRBV6-6	NA	TRBJ2-2	NA	TGTGCCAGCAGTTTACGTGACCCAGGGCGCACCGGGGAGCTGTTTTTT	CASSLRDPGRTGELFF
TRBV19	NA	TRBJ2-3	NA	TGTGCCACCAGAAGCTCCTCTAGCACAGATACGCAGTATTTT	CATRSSSSTDTQYF
TRBV28	TRBD2	TRBJ2-7	NA	TGTGCCAGCAGTTTAGGGAGGGGCTACGAGCAGTACTTC	CASSLGRGYEQYF
TRBV18	NA	TRBJ1-2	NA	TGTGCCACTCGATCCACAGGGAACAACTATGGCTACACCTTC	CATRSTGNNYGYTF
TRBV2	NA	TRBJ2-7	NA	TGTGCCAGCAGAGACAGGGGAGGGATCGAGCAGTACTTC	CASRDRGGIEQYF
TRBV6-5	NA	TRBJ2-5	NA	TGTGCCAGCAGTTACCGGTTTTTGGAGACCCAGTACTTC	CASSYRFLETQYF
TRBV5-1	TRBD1	TRBJ2-5	NA	TGCGCCAGCAGCCCCCGGACAGGCCGCCCGGAGACCCAGTACTTC	CASSPRTGRPETQYF
TRBV7-9	NA	TRBJ1-1	NA	TGTGCCAGCAGCCTAGCACGAAGGGTTGGAGCTTTCTTT	CASSLARRVGAFF
TRBV7-2	NA	TRBJ1-1	once	TGTGCCAGCAGCCGCCCATCGGGCCATCGGGATGAAGCTTTCTTT	CASSRPSGHRDEAFF
TRBV4-1	NA	TRBJ1-4	NA	TGCGCCAGCAGCCAATTCCGAGGGGAAAAACTGTTTTTT	CASSQFRGEKLFF
TRBV25-1	NA	TRBJ2-7	NA	TGTGCCAGCAGTAAGGCAGGGTTTTACGAGCAGTACTTC	CASSKAGFYEQYF
TRBV28	NA	TRBJ2-7	NA	TGTGCCAGCAGTCCCCCCCCACCCAAGAACTACGAGCAGTACTTC	CASSPPPPKNYEQYF
TRBV7-9	NA	TRBJ2-3	NA	TGTGCCAGCAGCTTAACAGGGACAGATACGCAGTATTTT	CASSLTGTDTQYF
TRBV5-1	NA	TRBJ2-2	NA	TGCGCCAGCAGTGTGGCGGGGCCCAACACCGGGGAGCTGTTTTTT	CASSVAGPNTGELFF
TRBV6-5	NA	TRBJ1-2	few	TGTGCCAGCAGTTTGGGGGAGGGAAGAGCTAACTATGGCTACACCTTC	CASSLGEGRANYGYTF
TRBV4-1	NA	TRBJ1-4	NA	TGCGCCAGCAGCCATGATCCAGGGCCGGAGGAAAAACTGTTTTTT	CASSHDPGPEEKLFF
TRBV9	TRBD2	TRBJ2-3	NA	TGTGCCAGCAGCTCTAGCGGGAGGGCAATAGATACGCAGTATTTT	CASSSSGRAIDTQYF
TRBV19	TRBD1	TRBJ1-1	NA	TGTGCCAAGGGACAGGGGGTAGGAAACACTGAAGCTTTCTTT	CAKGQGVGNTEAFF
TRBV7-9	TRBD2	TRBJ2-1	NA	TGTGCCAGCAGCTTCGGCGGGAGGGATTACAATGAGCAGTTCTTC	CASSFGGRDYNEQFF
TRBV15	NA	TRBJ2-3	NA	TGTGCCACCAGCAGAGGGGACACCACAGATACGCAGTATTTT	CATSRGDTTDTQYF
TRBV19	TRBD1	TRBJ1-6	NA	TGTGCCAGTAGTATCGATCGACAGGGGTTGAATTCACCCCTCCACTTT	CASSIDRQGLNSPLHF
TRBV27	TRBD1	TRBJ1-1	NA	TGTGCCAGCAGTTTCGGGACAGGGGGCCGTACTGAAGCTTTCTTT	CASSFGTGGRTEAFF
TRBV23-1	TRBD1	TRBJ1-5	NA	TGCGCCAGCAGTCCCGGGGAGAGACAGGGGGCGTTTTGCAATCAGCCCCAGCATTTT	CASSPGERQGAFCNQPQHF
TRBV19	NA	TRBJ2-3	NA	TGTGCCAGTACCATTAAATCCACCCGATCCACAGATACGCAGTATTTT	CASTIKSTRSTDTQYF
TRBV5-4	TRBD1	TRBJ1-1	NA	TGTGCCAGCAGGGCCGCCGGACAGGGTGTTACCACTGAAGCTTTCTTT	CASRAAGQGVTTEAFF